Shown below are 13 T cell receptor beta chains from a single sample sequenced in a study of human T cells and chemical hapten exposure. The sample's time point: pre-sensitization, week 0. Treatment noted: therapeutic diphenylcyclopropenone sensitization with weekly scalp DPC. MiXCR was run by TCRdb on the RACE reads, yielding one entry per CDR3 protein. The sample lists about 85,000 distinct CDR3 sequences, about 8% occurring once. This specimen consisted of whole blood, obtained in connection with sensitization to the hapten diphenylcyclopropenone (DPC). The receptors come from a man aged 35-49 years with alopecia areata. Some clones in this sample may be carry-over from other donors' samples.

Many counts were recorded for this clonotype. CDR3 nucleotides: TGTGCCAGCAGCTTAGCGGGTGCGGCTAATGAAAAACTGTTTTTT. This codes for CASSLAGAANEKLFF. The chain has TRBV7-2 and TRBJ1-4; D remains ambiguous. This CDR3 is built from 15 residues. V was shortened by 0 bases and J by 3 bases, with 8 bases between the two germline ends. From germline, CDR1 is SGHTA and CDR2 FQGNSA.

This clonotype was recorded at least ten times. The rearrangement uses TRBV9 and TRBJ1-6; possibly TRBD1 for D (6 bases). The CDR3 is 15 residues long. Trimming shortened V by 5 bases and J by 6 bases, and 15 bases separated the two germline ends. Per germline, CDR1 SGDLS and CDR2 YYNGEE. CDR3 loop: CASSEGGGPNSPLHF. In DNA, the CDR3 is TGTGCCAGCAGTGAGGGCGGGGGGCCTAATTCACCCCTCCACTTT.

This clonotype occurred many times. This chain uses TRBV4-1 with TRBJ2-7; possible D gene TRBD1, 5 bases. Deletions cut 1 base from V and 4 bases from J, with 14 bases between. This CDR3 comprises 15 residues. Germline loops: CDR1 MGHRA, CDR2 YSYEKL. The CDR3 sequence is CASSQVHFGAYEQYV. CDR3 coding DNA: TGCGCCAGCAGCCAAGTTCATTTTGGGGCTTACGAGCAGTACGTC.

This chain joins TRBV5-1 and TRBJ1-5, with 9 bases matching TRBD1. The V gene's germline CDR1 is SGHRS and CDR2 YFSETQ. The CDR3 loop spans 15 amino acids. With V trimmed by 5 bases and J by 4 bases, 7 bases remained unmatched. The CDR3 DNA sequence: TGCGCCAGCAGTCCGGGACAGGGATGGAATCAGCCCCAGCATTTT. Protein: CASSPGQGWNQPQHF.

The chain uses TRBV2 and TRBJ2-1; possibly TRBD2 for D (6 bases). Trimming pared 3 bases from V and 6 bases from J, leaving 15 bases between. The CDR3 extends over 15 amino acids. Germline CDR1 and CDR2: SNHLY and FYNNEI. This chain's CDR3 is CASSDRRLGCNEQFF. CDR3 DNA sequence: TGTGCCAGCAGTGATAGGCGACTAGGTTGCAATGAGCAGTTCTTC.

This clonotype has a count of ten or more. The V gene is TRBV28, the J gene TRBJ1-4; 8 nucleotides align to TRBD1. CDR3 length equals 16 residues. Germline CDR1 is MDHEN and CDR2 is SYDVKM. The ends lost 5 bases at V and 7 bases at J; junction bases unmatched: 12. CDR3 nucleotide sequence: TGTGCCAGCAGTCTCCCTCAGGGGGCAGGGGGTGAAAAACTGTTTTTT. Translated: CASSLPQGAGGEKLFF.

This clonotype has at least ten counts. This chain uses TRBV5-1 with TRBJ1-1; the D gene is possibly TRBD1 (5 bases). This CDR3 is 14 amino acids long. Germline assignment: CDR1 SGHRS and CDR2 YFSETQ. V was clipped by 1 base and J by 4 bases, with 11 bases between them. The CDR3 sequence is CASSLWQGGTEAFF. The CDR3 DNA follows: TGCGCCAGCAGCTTGTGGCAGGGAGGCACTGAAGCTTTCTTT.

The J gene is TRBJ1-5, the V gene TRBV13; perhaps TRBD1 as D (5 bases). Trimming removed 2 bases from V and 0 bases from J, with 11 bases in between. This CDR3 has 16 amino acids. Germline V gene lookup returns CDR1 PRHDT and CDR2 FYEKMQ (reference sequence). CDR3 region: CASSLSGSYSNQPQHF. CDR3 in DNA: TGTGCCAGCAGCTTATCAGGGTCCTATAGCAATCAGCCCCAGCATTTT. Drawing the rest from reference TRBV13 and TRBJ1-5, the complete variable domain is AAGVIQSPRHLIKEKRETATLKCYPIPRHDTVYWYQQGPGQDPQFLISFYEKMQSDKGSIPDRFSAQQFSDYHSELNMSSLELGDSALYFCASSLSGSYSNQPQHFGDGTRLSIL.

The CDR3 DNA reads as TGTGCCACCAGTGACCCTGGGACAAATACGCAGTATTTT. It translates to CATSDPGTNTQYF. The J gene is TRBJ2-3, the V gene TRBV24-1; D perhaps matches TRBD1 (6 bases). Trimming pared 4 bases from V and 7 bases from J, leaving 11 bases between. CDR3 size: 13 residues. CDR1 KGHDR and CDR2 SFDVKD come from the germline V gene.

This clonotype came up a few times. V usage is TRBV7-2 and J usage is TRBJ1-5; no definite D call. The length of the CDR3 is 13 residues. Trimming stripped 8 bases from V and 7 bases from J, with 15 bases between. The germline V gene has CDR1 SGHTA and CDR2 FQGNSA. CDR3 protein: CASGVRGGQPQHF. In DNA, the CDR3 is TGTGCCAGCGGGGTGCGGGGTGGGCAGCCCCAGCATTTT.

This clonotype came up many times. The chain joins TRBV2 to TRBJ1-5; no firm D call. The V gene's germline CDR1 is SNHLY and CDR2 FYNNEI. The germline V and J ends were trimmed by 5 bases and 3 bases, with 11 bases remaining between them. The CDR3 loop spans 14 amino acids. CDR3 sequence reads: CASSLTRPNQPQHF. CDR3 bases: TGTGCCAGCAGTCTTACACGGCCCAATCAGCCCCAGCATTTT.

V usage is TRBV6-5 and J usage is TRBJ1-6; 12 bases line up with TRBD1. CDR1 and CDR2 from the germline V gene are MNHEY and SVGAGI. V lost 5 bases, J lost 10 bases, and 6 bases stayed unmatched. The CDR3 loop spans 15 amino acids. This CDR3 is CASSPRDRGRSPLHF. CDR3 bases: TGTGCCAGCAGTCCGCGGGACAGGGGGCGATCACCCCTCCACTTT.

In this sample, this clonotype turned up a few times. This chain connects TRBV5-1 to TRBJ2-3; 10 nucleotides align to TRBD1. The V gene end was trimmed by 6 bases and the J gene end by 0 bases; junction bases not matched to a gene: 7. Germline-derived CDR1 and CDR2 are SGHRS and YFSETQ. The CDR3 sequence is 16 residues long. CDR3 coding DNA: TGCGCCAGCATGACGACAGGGGGCCTTAGCACAGATACGCAGTATTTT. The encoded protein is CASMTTGGLSTDTQYF.